This TCR beta chain was sequenced for a study of blood T cells in healthy people across ages. V dropped 3 bases and J dropped 3 bases, with 13 bases sitting between them. This CDR3 has 15 residues. Germline V gives CDR1 MDHEN, CDR2 SYDVKM. Alongside a J-beta primer mix, a sample-barcoded 5' primer served in a second PCR lasting roughly 6 to 11 cycles. Every cDNA molecule carried a tag from a template-switch adaptor bearing 12 random nucleotides. Via MiXCR, TCRdb re-called the 5' RACE reads, giving one row per CDR3 protein. The sample includes over 950,000 distinct CDR3 sequences, roughly 50% of them seen just once. PBMCs numbering at least 7 million were isolated per sample. General study points: While age rose, TCR beta diversity per million T cells dropped in a roughly linear way. Naive T cell percentage strongly correlated with TCR beta diversity.

A remark on this clonotype: The antigen is not known.

The V gene is TRBV28, the J gene TRBJ2-3; D is perhaps TRBD1 or TRBD2 (5 bases each). Sequenced sample: blood. The sequence was collected from a woman aged 55 to 70 in good health. The CDR3 DNA reads as TGTGCCAGCAGTTTGAGGGGCAGGGTGACAGATACGCAGTATTTT. Translating gives CASSLRGRVTDTQYF.